This TCR beta chain is from a study of CD8 T cells in ankylosing spondylitis. Points from the study as a whole: Previous work reported some of these motif variants in the synovial fluid and blood of reactive arthritis. A TCR beta motif of several highly homologous variants appeared characteristic of ankylosing spondylitis blood. Disease-linked clones were reportedly significantly enriched in matched ankylosing spondylitis synovial fluid.

TCRdb recomputed calls from the 5' RACE reads with MiXCR, one row per CDR3 protein. The profile shows 350,000 or so distinct CDR3 sequences, roughly 14% of them singletons. This clonotype appeared a few times. Antigen specificity is unknown. CDR3 length: 14 residues. Germline CDR1 SGHNT, CDR2 YENEEA. Trimming removed 0 bases at V and 6 bases at J, with 9 bases between. Sequencing used blood, either unsorted or a sorted T cell fraction (not recorded which). The chain is built from TRBV11-3 and TRBJ2-1; D perhaps matches TRBD2 (6 bases). The sequence was collected from a male donor with ankylosing spondylitis or in good health (not recorded which). CDR3 loop: CASSLESSANEQFF. CDR3 DNA sequence: TGTGCCAGCAGCTTAGAGTCTAGCGCCAATGAGCAGTTCTTC.